This T cell receptor (beta chain) was identified during a study of PD-1 blockade in classical Hodgkin lymphoma. This clone was observed a single time. Antigen: not known. Every patient experienced relapse after autologous stem cell transplantation, and brentuximab vedotin exposure varied. The method was immunoSEQ multiplex PCR; TCRdb's version includes in-frame clones alone and lacks a portion of them. The sample yields some 100,000 clones, around 88% seen once. Notes on the study in general: Whereas CD4+ TCR diversity had risen significantly by C4D1, CD8+ TCR diversity had not. Causes of the repertoire differences remain undefined, possibly disease activity or prior therapy.

This TCR came from a human donor with classical Hodgkin lymphoma. The sequences come from peripheral blood mononuclear cells (PBMCs), collected before the second cycle of nivolumab.

The CDR3: CASSSFGQLTEKLFF. Here the CDR3 DNA reads TGTGCCAGCAGCTCCTTTGGGCAGTTGACCGAAAAACTGTTTTTT. The chain combines TRBV5-4 with TRBJ1-4; D ambiguous. Germline V gives CDR1 SGHNT, CDR2 YYREEE (reference sequence). V was trimmed by 3 bases and J by 8 bases, leaving 17 bases between them. This CDR3 has 15 amino acids.